The 10 T cell receptor beta chains given below trace back to one sample, sequenced in a study of cytomegalovirus exposure and HLA in healthy donors. PCR used 60 Vbeta primers and 13 Jbeta primers. Only in-frame clones appear in the TCRdb table, and some are missing; sequencing was by immunoSEQ multiplex PCR. This sample has approximately 150,000 clones, with 70% to 85% found just once. The specimen sequenced was PBMCs. These receptors all come from a woman in her thirties or forties in good health and CMV-seronegative.

This clone was recorded once. The junction departs from the called germline gene at one end, perhaps through a read error. The V gene is TRBV7-9, the J gene TRBJ1-5; the match to TRBD1 covers 7 bases. The CDR3 runs 16 residues. The germline CDR1 and CDR2 sequences are SEHNR and FQNEAQ (reference sequence). The CDR3 bases are TGTTCCAGCAGCTTAGCCCCGACAGGGTACCATCAGCCCCAGCATTTT. Translating gives CSSSLAPTGYHQPQHF.

DNA for the CDR3: TGTGCCAGCAGTTTGGTGGTTACGGGACTGCGGGACGAGCAGTACTTC. Translated, it gives CASSLVVTGLRDEQYF. This chain connects TRBV27 to TRBJ2-7, with a tentative D call TRBD2 (6 bases). The germline V and J ends were trimmed by 3 bases and 5 bases, with 20 bases remaining between them. The CDR3 has 16 amino acids. Germline V gene data show CDR1 as MNHEY and CDR2 as SMNVEV (reference sequence).

This chain links TRBV28 with TRBJ1-1, with TRBD1 matching 7 bases. This CDR3 comprises 13 residues. The germline V gene has CDR1 MDHEN and CDR2 SYDVKM. Unmatched junction bases numbered 6, after V lost 4 bases and J lost 7 bases. In DNA form, the CDR3 reads TGTGCCAGCAGTTCGACAAACAGGGGTGAAGCTTTCTTT. The encoded protein is CASSSTNRGEAFF.

The chain carries TRBV11-3 and TRBJ2-3; 12 bases are a match to TRBD2. CDR3 size: 16 residues. With V trimmed by 4 bases and J by 5 bases, 7 bases remained unmatched. Germline CDR1 reads SGHNT; CDR2 reads YENEEA. The CDR3 nucleotides are TGTGCCAGCAGCTCCACTAGCGGGAGGCAAGGAGATACGCAGTATTTT. This sequence encodes CASSSTSGRQGDTQYF.

The chain employs TRBV27 and TRBJ2-7; D not resolved. The germline V gene encodes CDR1 MNHEY and CDR2 SMNVEV (reference sequence). The CDR3 sequence is 13 residues long. The germline V and J ends were trimmed by 0 bases and 11 bases, with 14 bases remaining between them. CDR3 in DNA: TGTGCCAGCAGTTTATCGTTCGGCGGCCCGGAGTACTTC. As protein: CASSLSFGGPEYF.

This sequence joins TRBV4-3 and TRBJ1-3; the D is unclear. The CDR3 totals 17 residues. The germline V and J ends were trimmed by 4 bases and 0 bases, with 16 bases remaining between them. In germline, CDR1 is LGHNA, CDR2 YSLEER. Written as DNA, the CDR3 is TGCGCCAGCAGCCGAGACTCGTACTCCTTCTCTGGAAACACCATATATTTT. It codes for CASSRDSYSFSGNTIYF.

The V gene is TRBV27, the J gene TRBJ1-2; a possible D gene is TRBD1 (6 bases). V was cut by 5 bases and J by 5 bases, with 9 bases left in between. CDR3 length equals 12 residues. Germline V gene sequence: CDR1 MNHEY, CDR2 SMNVEV (reference sequence). CDR3 amino acids: CASSQDRYGYTF. Written as DNA, the CDR3 is TGTGCCAGCAGTCAGGACAGATATGGCTACACCTTC.

The genes are TRBV7-8 and TRBJ1-4, with unresolved D. The V gene lost 1 base and the J gene lost 5 bases, with 11 bases spanning the gap. CDR3 length: 15 residues. CDR1 is SGHVS, CDR2 FQNEAQ, per germline. The CDR3 protein is CASSLDSGINEKLFF. The CDR3, as DNA: TGTGCCAGCAGCTTAGACTCCGGGATCAATGAAAAACTGTTTTTT.

The chain is built from TRBV28 and TRBJ2-4, with 7 nucleotides matching TRBD2. Trimming removed 5 bases from V and 3 bases from J; junction bases left unmatched: 13. The CDR3 sequence is 17 residues long. Germline loops: CDR1 MDHEN, CDR2 SYDVKM. CDR3: CASSLSGLADNKNIQYF. The DNA for the CDR3 is TGTGCCAGCAGTCTCTCGGGGCTAGCGGATAACAAAAACATTCAGTACTTC.

The chain joins TRBV14 to TRBJ1-2; 10 nucleotides align to TRBD1. J was trimmed by 8 bases and V by 2 bases; bases with no gene match: 8. In germline, CDR1 is SGHDN, CDR2 FVKESK. The CDR3 runs 15 residues. The CDR3 DNA reads TGTGCCAGCAGCCAATATACCGGGACAGGGGTAGGCTACACCTTC. Protein sequence: CASSQYTGTGVGYTF.